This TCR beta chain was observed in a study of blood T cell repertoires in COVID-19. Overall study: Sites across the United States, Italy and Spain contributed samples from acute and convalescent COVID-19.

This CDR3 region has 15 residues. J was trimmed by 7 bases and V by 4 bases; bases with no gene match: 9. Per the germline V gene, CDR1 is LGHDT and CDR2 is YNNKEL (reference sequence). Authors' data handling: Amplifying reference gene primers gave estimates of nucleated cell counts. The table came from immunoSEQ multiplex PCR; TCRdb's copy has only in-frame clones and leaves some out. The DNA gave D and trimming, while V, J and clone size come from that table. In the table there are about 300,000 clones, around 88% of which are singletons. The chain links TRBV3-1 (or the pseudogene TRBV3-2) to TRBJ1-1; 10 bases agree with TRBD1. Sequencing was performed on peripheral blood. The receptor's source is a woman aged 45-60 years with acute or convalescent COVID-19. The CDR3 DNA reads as TGTGCCAGCAGCCGTCCCGGGACAGGGGCTGATGAAGCTTTCTTT. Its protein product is CASSRPGTGADEAFF.